Listed here are 21 T cell receptor beta chains from one sample, sequenced in a study of cytomegalovirus exposure and HLA in healthy donors. PCR amplification relied on 60 Vbeta primers (plus 13 Jbeta primers). Sequenced by immunoSEQ multiplex PCR; TCRdb stores in-frame clones only, minus some. The sample has 140,000 or so clones, around 80% seen once; the top ten hold around 10%. The sample was PBMCs. The source of these receptors is a woman aged 55-70 years in good health and CMV-seropositive.

This clone was detected only once. The CDR3 nucleotides are TGTGCCAGCAGTTCGGAGGCCCAGTACTTC. This gives the protein CASSSEAQYF. V gene TRBV2 combines with J gene TRBJ2-5; a weak D match, TRBD2 (5 bases). Germline V gene sequence: CDR1 SNHLY, CDR2 FYNNEI. CDR3 length: 10 amino acids. V gave up 5 bases and J gave up 9 bases, with 7 bases separating them.

The chain uses TRBV6-5 and TRBJ2-7; D is uncertain. V gave up 5 bases and J gave up 9 bases, with 8 bases separating them. The CDR3 sequence is 10 residues long. Germline values: CDR1 MNHEY, CDR2 SVGAGI. The CDR3 nucleotides read TGTGCCAGCAGTGCCCCCGGGCAGTACTTC. Encoded protein: CASSAPGQYF.

This chain joins TRBV5-1 and TRBJ2-3; weak D call: TRBD2 (5 bases). CDR1 is SGHRS, CDR2 YFSETQ, per germline. With 0 bases removed from V and 2 bases from J, the gap between germline ends came to 13 bases. The CDR3 contains 16 residues. The CDR3 loop is CASSLGGAGYTDTQYF. For the CDR3, the DNA is TGCGCCAGCAGCTTGGGGGGTGCGGGTTACACAGATACGCAGTATTTT. Full variable domain (missing parts from reference TRBV5-1 and TRBJ2-3): KAGVTQTPRYLIKTRGQQVTLSCSPISGHRSVSWYQQTPGQGLQFLFEYFSETQRNKGNFPGRFSGRQFSNSRSEMNVSTLELGDSALYLCASSLGGAGYTDTQYFGPGTRLTVL.

The chain employs TRBV6-4 and TRBJ2-2, with 9 bases lining up with TRBD1. The junction had 3 bases not matched to a gene; V was cut back by 6 bases and J by 1 base. The germline V gene has CDR1 MRHNA and CDR2 SNTAGT. CDR3 length: 15 residues. CDR3: CASSPGQGNTGELFF. Here the CDR3 DNA reads TGTGCCAGCAGCCCGGGACAGGGGAACACCGGGGAGCTGTTTTTT.

This clone appeared once. The gene calls are TRBV5-6 and TRBJ2-7, with 10 bases aligning to TRBD1. Trimming at V came to 4 bases and at J to 2 bases, leaving 9 bases not matched to a gene. Germline CDR1 SGHDT, CDR2 YYEEEE. This CDR3 contains 16 residues. The CDR3, as DNA: TGTGCCAGCAGCCTACACCGGGACAGGGGCCCCTACGAGCAGTACTTC. Protein sequence: CASSLHRDRGPYEQYF. Supplemented by reference TRBV5-6 and TRBJ2-7, the full variable domain reads DAGVTQSPTHLIKTRGQQVTLRCSPKSGHDTVSWYQQALGQGPQFIFQYYEEEERQRGNFPDRFSGHQFPNYSSELNVNALLLGDSALYLCASSLHRDRGPYEQYFGPGTRLTVT.

This clone was seen just once. This chain joins TRBV5-6 and TRBJ1-5; a possible D gene is TRBD1 (5 bases). The V and J ends lost 1 base and 0 bases respectively, with 8 bases between them. This CDR3 contains 15 residues. The germline V gene encodes CDR1 SGHDT and CDR2 YYEEEE. The CDR3 loop reads CASSLKGPSNQPQHF. The CDR3 nucleotides read TGTGCCAGCAGCTTGAAGGGGCCTAGCAATCAGCCCCAGCATTTT.

V usage is TRBV4-3 and J usage is TRBJ2-2; 9 bases match TRBD1. The trim removed 0 bases at V and 6 bases at J, leaving 5 bases unmatched. CDR3 length equals 16 residues. Per the germline V gene, CDR1 is LGHNA and CDR2 is YSLEER. The CDR3 loop reads CASSQEGTGRPGELFF. CDR3 DNA sequence: TGCGCCAGCAGCCAAGAGGGGACAGGGAGGCCCGGGGAGCTGTTTTTT.

The chain carries TRBV10-3 and TRBJ2-7; TRBD1 agrees at 10 bases. The CDR3 spans 15 residues. The V segment lost 4 bases and the J segment 4 bases; nucleotides outside the gene matches: 7. Germline CDR1 and CDR2: ENHRY and SYGVKD. CDR3 sequence: CAISGGQGSRYEQYF. As DNA, the CDR3 is TGTGCCATCAGTGGGGGACAGGGGAGCCGGTACGAGCAGTACTTC.

The chain couples TRBV7-9 to TRBJ1-2, with D possibly being TRBD1 (5 bases). V was trimmed by 1 base and J by 4 bases, leaving 19 bases between them. This CDR3 comprises 17 residues. Germline CDR1 reads SEHNR; CDR2 reads FQNEAQ (reference sequence). CDR3 loop: CASSLGASRAPRYGYTF. The CDR3 nucleotides read TGTGCCAGCAGCTTAGGGGCCTCCAGGGCCCCTCGCTATGGCTACACCTTC.

The V gene is TRBV6-1, the J gene TRBJ1-4; 7 bases line up with TRBD1. In germline, CDR1 is MNHNS, CDR2 SASEGT. V shed 9 bases and J 3 bases; nucleotides not matched to a gene: 7. The CDR3 is 14 amino acids. The DNA for the CDR3 is TGTGCCAGTAAAAAGGGACAGTCTAATGAAAAACTGTTTTTT. Protein sequence: CASKKGQSNEKLFF.

The chain joins TRBV19 to TRBJ1-4; D is unresolved. The V end was cut by 7 bases, the J end by 8 bases, with 14 bases between. Germline lookup yields CDR1 LNHDA and CDR2 SQIVND (reference sequence). This CDR3 has 13 residues. CDR3 amino acids: CASKPGSDEKLFF. DNA for the CDR3: TGTGCCAGTAAACCGGGGTCGGACGAAAAACTGTTTTTT.

This chain uses TRBV28 with TRBJ2-1; 11 bases are shared with TRBD2. The V segment lost 5 bases and the J segment 1 base; nucleotides outside the gene matches: 1. This CDR3 comprises 15 residues. Germline V gene sequence: CDR1 MDHEN, CDR2 SYDVKM. The CDR3 protein is CASSPSGRSYNEQFF. In DNA form, the CDR3 reads TGTGCCAGCAGTCCTAGCGGGAGGTCCTACAATGAGCAGTTCTTC.

This chain joins TRBV11-3 and TRBJ2-5, with 11 bases matching TRBD1. V lost 4 bases to trimming and J lost 6 bases; unmatched junction nucleotides: 7. The CDR3 is 15 residues long. The germline CDR1 and CDR2 sequences are SGHNT and YENEEA. Here the CDR3 reads CASSYRTGGAKTQYF. The CDR3 nucleotides read TGTGCCAGCAGCTACAGGACAGGGGGCGCAAAGACCCAGTACTTC.

The CDR3 sequence: CAWRSTGGLGYTF. CDR3 DNA: TGTGCCTGGAGATCCACAGGGGGCCTTGGCTACACCTTC. The chain combines TRBV30 with TRBJ1-2, with TRBD1 matching 9 bases. This CDR3 is built from 13 residues. After removal of 3 bases from V and 7 bases from J, the junction contained 6 bases not matched to a gene. Germline assignment: CDR1 GTSNPN and CDR2 SVGIG (reference sequence).

V usage is TRBV30 and J usage is TRBJ2-1; perhaps TRBD2 as D (7 bases). Deletions cut 8 bases from V and 2 bases from J, with 19 bases between. The V gene's germline CDR1 is GTSNPN and CDR2 SVGIG (reference sequence). CDR3 size: 15 residues. CDR3 bases: TGTGCCCACGGGGGCGGGAGTGGTCCCTACAATGAGCAGTTCTTC. Its protein is CAHGGGSGPYNEQFF.

This chain links TRBV7-8 with TRBJ2-5, with 7 bases that match TRBD1. The CDR3 sequence is 13 residues long. The germline gives CDR1 SGHVS, CDR2 FQNEAQ. J was trimmed by 2 bases and V by 4 bases; bases with no gene match: 1. This CDR3 reads CASSSGQQETQYF. The DNA of the CDR3 is TGTGCCAGCAGCTCGGGACAGCAAGAGACCCAGTACTTC.

The chain uses TRBV4-2 and TRBJ1-1; tentative D call: TRBD1 (6 bases). CDR1 is LGHNA and CDR2 is YNFKEQ in the germline V gene. There are 13 residues in the CDR3. Trimming stripped 1 base from V and 5 bases from J, with 8 bases between. CDR3 in DNA: TGTGCCAGCAGCCAAGGGGGGCCAACTGAAGCTTTCTTT. Its translation: CASSQGGPTEAFF.

Here the CDR3 reads CASSFDRGPYEQYF. The CDR3 DNA reads TGTGCCAGCAGCTTCGACAGGGGGCCATACGAGCAGTACTTC. The V call is TRBV7-2, the J call TRBJ2-7, with 10 nucleotides matching TRBD1. Germline loops: CDR1 SGHTA, CDR2 FQGNSA. The CDR3 consists of 14 residues. Germline trimming cut 3 bases from V and 4 bases from J; bases unmatched to any gene: 3.

This sequence joins TRBV30 and TRBJ2-1, with TRBD2 as a possible D gene (5 bases). In germline, CDR1 is GTSNPN, CDR2 SVGIG (reference sequence). V was cut by 1 base and J by 6 bases, with 19 bases left in between. The CDR3 runs 16 residues. The CDR3 reads CAWSGPLVGAANEQFF. CDR3 in DNA: TGTGCCTGGAGTGGACCCCTGGTGGGAGCGGCCAATGAGCAGTTCTTC.

The chain joins TRBV27 to TRBJ1-5, with D perhaps matching TRBD1 (5 bases). Germline CDR1 MNHEY, CDR2 SMNVEV (reference sequence). There are 15 residues in the CDR3. The germline V and J ends were trimmed by 3 bases and 4 bases, with 13 bases remaining between them. The CDR3 bases are TGTGCCAGCAGTTTCGATAGGGGTGGGAATCAGCCCCAGCATTTT. It translates to CASSFDRGGNQPQHF.

The rearrangement links TRBV14 to TRBJ1-1, with D unresolved. CDR1 and CDR2 from the germline V gene are SGHDN and FVKESK. Trimming took off 1 base at V and 7 bases at J, with 7 bases between the two ends. This CDR3 has 12 residues. In DNA, the CDR3 is TGTGCCAGCAGCCAAGTCCGGGGTGAAGCTTTCTTT. It specifies CASSQVRGEAFF. The full variable domain, in which reference TRBV14 and TRBJ1-1 provide the parts outside the CDR3, is EAGVTQFPSHSVIEKGQTVTLRCDPISGHDNLYWYRRVMGKEIKFLLHFVKESKQDESGMPNNRFLAERTGGTYSTLKVQPAELEDSGVYFCASSQVRGEAFFGQGTRLTVV.